Below, 5 T cell receptor beta chains from the same sample are listed, as sequenced in a study of cytomegalovirus exposure and HLA in healthy donors. PCR primers comprised 60 Vbeta and 13 Jbeta primers. Generated by immunoSEQ multiplex PCR, the TCRdb table keeps only in-frame clones and is missing some. The sample includes approximately 150,000 clones, 70% to 80% of them seen just once. The source material was PBMCs. Receptor source: a woman aged 45-65 years in good health and CMV-seronegative.

Remarks on this clone: This sample also contains other DNA sequences that code for the same CDR3. The V gene is TRBV5-1, the J gene TRBJ2-5, with 7 bases fitting TRBD2. The germline V gene encodes CDR1 SGHRS and CDR2 YFSETQ. V lost 0 bases and J lost 1; bases outside the gene matches: 3. The CDR3 is made up of 15 amino acids. In nucleotides, the CDR3 is TGCGCCAGCAGCTTGGAAGCGGGGCCCCAAGAGACCCAGTACTTC. Protein: CASSLEAGPQETQYF.

The chain combines TRBV5-6 with TRBJ2-3, with 8 bases aligning to TRBD1. J gave up 6 bases and V 3 bases, and 3 bases lay outside the gene matches. The CDR3 extends over 13 amino acids. Germline-derived CDR1 and CDR2 are SGHDT and YYEEEE. The CDR3 DNA is TGTGCCAGCAGCTACTACAGGGGGGATACGCAGTATTTT. Protein product: CASSYYRGDTQYF.

This chain connects TRBV6-4 to TRBJ2-4; D might be TRBD2 (6 bases). In germline, CDR1 is MRHNA, CDR2 SNTAGT. This CDR3 is 13 amino acids long. Trimming removed 5 bases at V and 9 bases at J, with 14 bases between. DNA of the CDR3: TGTGCCAGCAGTCTATACGGCGGGGCCATTCAGTACTTC. Encoded protein: CASSLYGGAIQYF.

The CDR3 protein is CASSLSAGGNTIYF. CDR3 nucleotide sequence: TGTGCCAGCAGCTTGAGCGCAGGGGGAAACACCATATATTTT. V is TRBV5-6 and J is TRBJ1-3, with a weak D call TRBD1 (5 bases). From germline, CDR1 is SGHDT and CDR2 YYEEEE. Deletions cut 1 base from V and 4 bases from J, with 9 bases between. CDR3 length equals 14 residues.

The rearrangement uses TRBV4-3 and TRBJ2-3; 7 bases match TRBD2. The V gene's germline CDR1 is LGHNA and CDR2 YSLEER. V shed 4 bases, J shed 1 base, and the junction held 11 bases outside the gene matches. This CDR3 has 17 residues. For the CDR3, the DNA is TGCGCCAGCAGCCCAAAGCGAGCGGGATTAGGCACAGATACGCAGTATTTT. Protein: CASSPKRAGLGTDTQYF.